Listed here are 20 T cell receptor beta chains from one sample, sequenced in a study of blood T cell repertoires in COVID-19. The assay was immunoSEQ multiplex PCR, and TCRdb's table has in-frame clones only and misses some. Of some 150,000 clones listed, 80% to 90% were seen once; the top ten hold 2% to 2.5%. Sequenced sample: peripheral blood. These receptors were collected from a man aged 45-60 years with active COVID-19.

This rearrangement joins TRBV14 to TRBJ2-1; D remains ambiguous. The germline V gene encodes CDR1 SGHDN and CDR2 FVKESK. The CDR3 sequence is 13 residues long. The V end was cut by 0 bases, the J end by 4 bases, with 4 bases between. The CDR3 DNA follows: TGTGCCAGCAGCCAAGATCTGTACAATGAGCAGTTCTTC. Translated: CASSQDLYNEQFF.

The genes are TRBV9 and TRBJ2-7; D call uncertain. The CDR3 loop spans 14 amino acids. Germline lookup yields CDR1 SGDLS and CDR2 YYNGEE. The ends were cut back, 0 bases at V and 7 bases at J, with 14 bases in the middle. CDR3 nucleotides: TGTGCCAGCAGCGTAGAGGCAGGTTCGCGTGAGCAGTACTTC. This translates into CASSVEAGSREQYF.

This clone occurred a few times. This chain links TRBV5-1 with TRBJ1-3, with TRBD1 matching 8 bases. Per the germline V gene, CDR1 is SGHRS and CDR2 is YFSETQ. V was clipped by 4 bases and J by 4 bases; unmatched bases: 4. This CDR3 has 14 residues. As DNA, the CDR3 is TGCGCCAGCAGCCTGGGACAGGCGGGAAACACCATATATTTT. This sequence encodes CASSLGQAGNTIYF.

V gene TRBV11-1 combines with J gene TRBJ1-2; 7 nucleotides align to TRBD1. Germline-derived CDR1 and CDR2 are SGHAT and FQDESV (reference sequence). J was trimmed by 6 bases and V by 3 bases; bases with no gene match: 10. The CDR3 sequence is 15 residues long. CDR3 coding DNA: TGTGCCAGCAGCTTGACAGGGAAGGGAGTGGATGGCTACACCTTC. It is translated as CASSLTGKGVDGYTF.

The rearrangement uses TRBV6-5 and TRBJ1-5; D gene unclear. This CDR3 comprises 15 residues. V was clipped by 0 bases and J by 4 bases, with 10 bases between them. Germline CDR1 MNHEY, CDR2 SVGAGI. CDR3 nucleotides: TGTGCCAGCAGTTACTCCGCGACTGCAAATCAGCCCCAGCATTTT. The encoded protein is CASSYSATANQPQHF.

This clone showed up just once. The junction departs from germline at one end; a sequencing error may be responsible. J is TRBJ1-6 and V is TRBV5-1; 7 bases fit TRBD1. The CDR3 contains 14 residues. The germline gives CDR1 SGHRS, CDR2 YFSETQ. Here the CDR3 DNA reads TGCGCCAGCAGCTTCGGACAGGAAAATTCACCCCTCCATTTT. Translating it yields CASSFGQENSPLHF.

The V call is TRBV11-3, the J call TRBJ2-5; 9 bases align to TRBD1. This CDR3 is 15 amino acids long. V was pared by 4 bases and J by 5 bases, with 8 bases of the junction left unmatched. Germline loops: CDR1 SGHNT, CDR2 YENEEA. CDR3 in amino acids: CASSSTGGLYETQYF. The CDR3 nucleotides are TGTGCCAGCAGCTCGACAGGGGGATTGTATGAGACCCAGTACTTC. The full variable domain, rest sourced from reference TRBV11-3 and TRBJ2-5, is EAGVVQSPRYKIIEKKQPVAFWCNPISGHNTLYWYLQNLGQGPELLIRYENEEAVDDSQLPKDRFSAERLKGVDSTLKIQPAELGDSAVYLCASSSTGGLYETQYFGPGTRLLVL.

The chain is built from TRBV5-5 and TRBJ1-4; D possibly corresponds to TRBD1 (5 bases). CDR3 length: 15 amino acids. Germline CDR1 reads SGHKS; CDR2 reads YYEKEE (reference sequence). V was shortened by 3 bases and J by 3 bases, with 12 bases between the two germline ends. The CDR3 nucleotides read TGTGCCAGCAGCTCCACCGGGGGTCCTAATGAAAAACTGTTTTTT. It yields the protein CASSSTGGPNEKLFF.

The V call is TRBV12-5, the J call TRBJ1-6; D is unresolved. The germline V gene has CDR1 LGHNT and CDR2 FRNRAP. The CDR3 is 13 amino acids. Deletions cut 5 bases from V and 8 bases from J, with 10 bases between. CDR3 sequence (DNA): TGTGCTAGTGGTCCCCGGGAGGATTCACCCCTCCACTTT. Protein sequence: CASGPREDSPLHF. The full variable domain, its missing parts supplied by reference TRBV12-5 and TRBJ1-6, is DARVTQTPRHKVTEMGQEVTMRCQPILGHNTVFWYRQTMMQGLELLAYFRNRAPLDDSGMPKDRFSAEMPDATLATLKIQPSEPRDSAVYFCASGPREDSPLHFGNGTRLTVT.

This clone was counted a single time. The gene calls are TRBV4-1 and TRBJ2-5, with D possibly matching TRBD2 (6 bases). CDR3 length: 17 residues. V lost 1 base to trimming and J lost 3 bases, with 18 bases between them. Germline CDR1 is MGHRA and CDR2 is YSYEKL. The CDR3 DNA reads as TGCGCCAGCAGCCAAGTTTCGCGGGGTAGTTTCGAAGAGACCCAGTACTTC. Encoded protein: CASSQVSRGSFEETQYF.

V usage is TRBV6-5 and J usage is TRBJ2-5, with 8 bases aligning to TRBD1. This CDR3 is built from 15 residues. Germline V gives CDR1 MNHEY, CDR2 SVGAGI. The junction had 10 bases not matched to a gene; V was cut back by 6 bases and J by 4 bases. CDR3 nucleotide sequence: TGTGCCAGCAGCTTTGGGCAGGGGGCTGGAGAGACCCAGTACTTC. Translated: CASSFGQGAGETQYF.

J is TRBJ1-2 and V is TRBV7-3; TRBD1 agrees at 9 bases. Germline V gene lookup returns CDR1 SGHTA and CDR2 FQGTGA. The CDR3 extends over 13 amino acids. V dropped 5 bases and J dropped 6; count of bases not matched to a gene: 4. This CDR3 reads CASSPTGGNGYTF. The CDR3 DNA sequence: TGTGCCAGCAGCCCGACAGGGGGTAATGGCTACACCTTC.

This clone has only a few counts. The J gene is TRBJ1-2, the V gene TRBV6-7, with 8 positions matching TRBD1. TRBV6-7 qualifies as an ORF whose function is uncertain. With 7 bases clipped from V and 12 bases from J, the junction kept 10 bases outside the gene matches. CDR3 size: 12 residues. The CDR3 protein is CASIMKTGANTF. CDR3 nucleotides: TGTGCCAGCATCATGAAGACAGGGGCAAACACCTTC.

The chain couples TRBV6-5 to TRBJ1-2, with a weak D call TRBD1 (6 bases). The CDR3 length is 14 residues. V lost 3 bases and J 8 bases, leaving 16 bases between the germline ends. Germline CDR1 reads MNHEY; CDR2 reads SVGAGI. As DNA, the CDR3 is TGTGCCAGCAGTTATACGGGCAGGGGATACGGCTACACCTTC. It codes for CASSYTGRGYGYTF.

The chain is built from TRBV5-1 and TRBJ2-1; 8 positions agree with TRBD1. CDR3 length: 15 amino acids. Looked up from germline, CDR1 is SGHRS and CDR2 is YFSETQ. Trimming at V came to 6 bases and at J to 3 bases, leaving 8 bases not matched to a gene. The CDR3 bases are TGCGCCAGCACAAGAGACAGGGGCAGCTACAATGAGCAGTTCTTC. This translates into CASTRDRGSYNEQFF.

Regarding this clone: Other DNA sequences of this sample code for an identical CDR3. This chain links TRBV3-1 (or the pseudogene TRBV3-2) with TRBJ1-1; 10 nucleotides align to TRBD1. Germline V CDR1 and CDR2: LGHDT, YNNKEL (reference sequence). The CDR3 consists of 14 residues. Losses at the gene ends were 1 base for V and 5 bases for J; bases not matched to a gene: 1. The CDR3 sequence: CASSQGTGGTEAFF. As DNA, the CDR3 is TGTGCCAGCAGCCAAGGGACAGGGGGGACTGAAGCTTTCTTT.

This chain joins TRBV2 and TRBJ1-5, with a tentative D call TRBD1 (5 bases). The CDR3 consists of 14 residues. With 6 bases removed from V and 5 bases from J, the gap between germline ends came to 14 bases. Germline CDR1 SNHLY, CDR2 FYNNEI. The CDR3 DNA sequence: TGTGCCAGCAGGGGACCGGGGGTGTATCAGCCCCAGCATTTT. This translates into CASRGPGVYQPQHF.

The CDR3 loop reads CASSLPGKFYEQYF. CDR3 DNA: TGTGCCAGCAGCTTACCAGGGAAGTTCTACGAGCAGTACTTC. The J gene is TRBJ2-7, the V gene TRBV7-9; D may be TRBD1 (5 bases). V was pared by 2 bases and J by 3 bases, with 11 bases between. Germline CDR1 and CDR2: SEHNR and FQNEAQ (reference sequence). This CDR3 spans 14 amino acids.

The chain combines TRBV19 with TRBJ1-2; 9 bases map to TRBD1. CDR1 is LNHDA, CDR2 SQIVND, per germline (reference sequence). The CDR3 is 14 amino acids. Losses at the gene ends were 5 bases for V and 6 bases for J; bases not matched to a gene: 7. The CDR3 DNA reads TGTGCCAGTAGTGGGCAAGGACAGGGGAATGGCTACACCTTC. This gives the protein CASSGQGQGNGYTF.

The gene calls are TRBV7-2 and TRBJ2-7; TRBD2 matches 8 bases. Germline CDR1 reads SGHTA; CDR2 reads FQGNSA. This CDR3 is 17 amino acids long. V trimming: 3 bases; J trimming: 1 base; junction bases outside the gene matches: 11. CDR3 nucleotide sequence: TGTGCCAGCAGCTTTTCCGGGGAGGTAGCGGGATCCTACGAGCAGTACTTC. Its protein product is CASSFSGEVAGSYEQYF.